Presented here are 28 T cell receptor beta chains from one specimen sequenced in a study of CD8 T cells in Susac syndrome. Random hexamers served to reverse transcribe roughly 0.5 to 1 ug RNA. TCRdb passed the immunoSEQ multiplex PCR reads through MiXCR, listing each CDR3 protein once. The table has roughly 180,000 distinct CDR3 sequences, around 94% seen once; the top ten hold over 0.12%. The sample consisted of CD4+ T cells from PBMCs. The receptors were sampled from a human donor in good health.

V gene TRBV23-1 combines with J gene TRBJ1-5; TRBD1 is a possible D gene (6 bases). TRBV23-1 is marked as an open reading frame, function uncertain. Trimming removed 0 bases at V and 2 bases at J, with 17 bases between. The CDR3 extends over 18 amino acids. In DNA form, the CDR3 reads TGCGCCAGCAGTCAATCAGGCCAGGGGTTTTCACGCAATCAGCCCCAGCATTTT. As protein: CASSQSGQGFSRNQPQHF.

The CDR3 sequence: CASSHRQGRLYF. CDR3 DNA: TGTGCCAGCAGCCACCGACAGGGGAGGTTATATTTT. V gene TRBV14 combines with J gene TRBJ2-3, with TRBD1 identical over 8 bases. J lost 15 bases, V lost 3 bases, and 8 bases had no gene match. CDR1 is SGHDN and CDR2 is FVKESK in the germline V gene. CDR3 length: 12 amino acids.

The rearrangement joins TRBV5-4 to TRBJ2-7, with TRBD2 matching 8 bases. Germline assignment: CDR1 SGHNT and CDR2 YYREEE (reference sequence). V gave up 4 bases and J gave up 0 bases; unmatched junction bases: 9. The CDR3 totals 16 residues. CDR3 sequence (DNA): TGTGCCAGCAGCGAGAAGCGGGGGCCGAGCTCCTACGAGCAGTACTTC. It is translated as CASSEKRGPSSYEQYF.

The chain couples TRBV21-1 to TRBJ2-3; TRBD2 is the table's D call, not checked against the DNA. TRBV21-1 is deemed a pseudogene. There are 14 residues in the CDR3. The CDR3, as DNA: TGTGCCAGCAGCAAAACGGCAGGAGGGGATACGCAGTATTTT. The encoded protein is CASSKTAGGDTQYF.

V and J are TRBV20-1 and TRBJ1-2, with D tentatively TRBD1 (6 bases). Germline assignment: CDR1 DFQATT and CDR2 SNEGSKA (reference sequence). Deletions cut 0 bases from V and 5 bases from J, with 13 bases between. CDR3 length: 14 amino acids. The CDR3 nucleotides read TGCAGTGCTAGAGATCCCCAGGGGCGGTATGGCTACACCTTC. Encoded protein: CSARDPQGRYGYTF.

This clonotype occurred once. V and J are TRBV20-1 and TRBJ2-3; D gene unclear. Germline assignment: CDR1 DFQATT and CDR2 SNEGSKA (reference sequence). CDR3 length: 13 amino acids. Trimming took off 4 bases at V and 0 bases at J, with 8 bases between the two ends. CDR3 sequence reads: CSAIRLSTDTQYF. The DNA for the CDR3 is TGCAGTGCTATTCGGCTTAGCACAGATACGCAGTATTTT.

This clonotype was picked up one time. The rearrangement links TRBV20-1 to TRBJ2-5, with 8 bases identical to TRBD2. The V gene's germline CDR1 is DFQATT and CDR2 SNEGSKA (reference sequence). The CDR3 consists of 14 residues. With 1 base clipped from V and 5 bases from J, the junction kept 6 bases outside the gene matches. CDR3 residues: CSARVGGGRETQYF. The CDR3 region has the DNA TGCAGTGCTAGAGTCGGGGGGGGCCGGGAGACCCAGTACTTC.

CDR3 region: CASSPTRNTEAFF. CDR3 coding DNA: TGTGCCAGCTCACCCACAAGGAACACTGAAGCTTTCTTT. The genes are TRBV18 and TRBJ1-1, with unresolved D. Per the germline V gene, CDR1 is KGHSH and CDR2 is LQKENI. V was clipped by 3 bases and J by 1 base, with 6 bases between them. The CDR3 totals 13 residues. Based on the CDR3 plus reference TRBV18 and TRBJ1-1, the full variable domain is NAGVMQNPRHLVRRRGQEARLRCSPMKGHSHVYWYRQLPEEGLKFMVYLQKENIIDESGMPKERFSAEFPKEGPSILRIQQVVRGDSAAYFCASSPTRNTEAFFGQGTRLTVV.

The chain has TRBV29-1 and TRBJ2-3; D remains unclear. The V end was cut by 6 bases, the J end by 6 bases, with 10 bases between. This CDR3 is built from 11 residues. Per the germline V gene, CDR1 is SQVTM and CDR2 is ANQGSEA. The CDR3 sequence is CSVAPQDTQYF. The CDR3 DNA follows: TGCAGCGTGGCTCCGCAGGATACGCAGTATTTT.

This sequence joins TRBV2 and TRBJ2-7; D uncertain. CDR1 is SNHLY and CDR2 is FYNNEI in the germline V gene. There are 11 residues in the CDR3. Deletions cut 2 bases from V and 12 bases from J, with 11 bases between. The CDR3 sequence is CASSESPLTYF. CDR3 DNA: TGTGCCAGCAGTGAAAGTCCACTCACGTACTTC. The full variable domain, completed using reference TRBV2 and TRBJ2-7, is EPEVTQTPSHQVTQMGQEVILRCVPISNHLYFYWYRQILGQKVEFLVSFYNNEISEKSEIFDDQFSVERPDGSNFTLKIRSTKLEDSAMYFCASSESPLTYFGPGTRLTVT.

CDR3 amino acids: CASRSGQTISTDTQYF. The CDR3 bases are TGTGCCAGCAGATCGGGACAGACGATAAGCACAGATACGCAGTATTTT. V is TRBV7-9 and J is TRBJ2-3; 7 bases are shared with TRBD1. Germline V gives CDR1 SEHNR, CDR2 FQNEAQ (reference sequence). The ends lost 6 bases at V and 0 bases at J; junction bases unmatched: 9. The length of the CDR3 is 16 residues.

This clonotype was found once. V and J are TRBV6-1 and TRBJ2-3, with a tentative D call TRBD2 (5 bases). The CDR3 is 13 residues long. The V end was cut by 8 bases, the J end by 1 base, with 10 bases between. The germline CDR1 and CDR2 sequences are MNHNS and SASEGT. CDR3 residues: CASQWRGTDTQYF. CDR3 coding DNA: TGTGCCAGCCAGTGGCGGGGCACAGATACGCAGTATTTT.

The chain has TRBV29-1 and TRBJ2-5; D is uncertain. Germline V gene lookup returns CDR1 SQVTM and CDR2 ANQGSEA. V lost 2 bases, J lost 0 bases, and 4 bases lay in between. This CDR3 has 12 residues. The DNA for the CDR3 is TGCAGCGTTGAACTGTACCAAGAGACCCAGTACTTC. It is translated as CSVELYQETQYF.

The J gene is TRBJ2-5, the V gene TRBV29-1; 9 positions agree with TRBD2. Germline V lookup: CDR1 SQVTM, CDR2 ANQGSEA. The CDR3 is made up of 13 amino acids. V lost 6 bases to trimming and J lost 7 bases; unmatched junction nucleotides: 9. CDR3 sequence (DNA): TGCAGCGTGGCGACTAGCGGAGAGGGGACCCAGTACTTC. Its protein product is CSVATSGEGTQYF.

The gene calls are TRBV30 and TRBJ1-2; maybe TRBD1 (5 bases). Deletions cut 2 bases from V and 6 bases from J, with 13 bases between. The CDR3 totals 13 residues. CDR1 and CDR2 (germline): GTSNPN, SVGIG (reference sequence). CDR3 protein: CAWSLGEGNGYTF. Here the CDR3 DNA reads TGTGCCTGGAGTCTAGGGGAAGGGAATGGCTACACCTTC.

This clonotype has only one observation. CDR3 DNA: TGTGCCTGGAGTGTTAGCGTCCCCGATACGCAGTATTTT. This encodes CAWSVSVPDTQYF. The chain joins TRBV30 to TRBJ2-3; D perhaps matches TRBD2 (5 bases). CDR3 length: 13 residues. The V and J ends lost 0 bases and 6 bases respectively, with 10 bases between them. CDR1 and CDR2 (germline): GTSNPN, SVGIG (reference sequence).

This sequence joins TRBV27 and TRBJ1-5; D not certain. V shed 7 bases and J shed 0 bases, with 10 bases lying between them. The CDR3 is made up of 14 amino acids. From germline, CDR1 is MNHEY and CDR2 SMNVEV (reference sequence). In DNA form, the CDR3 reads TGTGCCAGCAAACTCCGGGATAGCAATCAGCCCCAGCATTTT. Translation: CASKLRDSNQPQHF.

The chain has TRBV4-3 and TRBJ2-3; no definite D call. The V and J ends lost 4 bases and 5 bases respectively, with 10 bases between them. Looked up from germline, CDR1 is LGHNA and CDR2 is YSLEER. The CDR3 has 13 residues. CDR3 region: CASSPNYGDTQYF. In DNA, the CDR3 is TGCGCCAGCAGCCCGAACTACGGAGATACGCAGTATTTT.

This clonotype has only one observation. V is TRBV6-6 and J is TRBJ1-5; D is unresolved. There are 16 residues in the CDR3. V was shortened by 6 bases and J by 0 bases, with 15 bases between the two germline ends. CDR1 is MNHNY, CDR2 SVGAGI, per germline (reference sequence). The CDR3 region has the DNA TGTGCCAGCAGCCCCGACACCTTCTATAGCAATCAGCCCCAGCATTTT. It specifies CASSPDTFYSNQPQHF.

This clonotype was counted once. The chain combines TRBV7-2 with TRBJ2-1; 8 nucleotides match TRBD2. Losses at the gene ends were 3 bases for V and 4 bases for J; bases not matched to a gene: 5. CDR1 is SGHTA, CDR2 FQGNSA, per germline. The CDR3 runs 15 residues. The CDR3 region is CASSFSGALYNEQFF. The CDR3 DNA sequence: TGTGCCAGCAGCTTTAGCGGGGCCCTATACAATGAGCAGTTCTTC. Full variable domain (remainder filled in from reference TRBV7-2 and TRBJ2-1): GAGVSQSPSNKVTEKGKDVELRCDPISGHTALYWYRQSLGQGLEFLIYFQGNSAPDKSGLPSDRFSAERTGGSVSTLTIQRTQQEDSAVYLCASSFSGALYNEQFFGPGTRLTVL.

This clonotype was seen a single time. The chain links TRBV6-5 to TRBJ2-7; no reliable D call. Germline V gene sequence: CDR1 MNHEY, CDR2 SVGAGI. CDR3 length equals 12 residues. V was trimmed by 2 bases and J by 6 bases, leaving 8 bases between them. The CDR3 bases are TGTGCCAGCAGTTACGGCACGGCCGAGCAGTACTTC. Protein: CASSYGTAEQYF.

The chain employs TRBV29-1 and TRBJ2-3; 7 positions match TRBD1. Germline lookup yields CDR1 SQVTM and CDR2 ANQGSEA. This CDR3 comprises 14 residues. Losses at the gene ends were 6 bases for V and 1 base for J; bases not matched to a gene: 7. CDR3: CSVTGKGGTDTQYF. The CDR3 DNA sequence: TGCAGCGTGACAGGGAAGGGTGGCACAGATACGCAGTATTTT.

The genes are TRBV9 and TRBJ1-1; no reliable D call. V lost 0 bases and J lost 1, with 10 bases in between. Germline V gives CDR1 SGDLS, CDR2 YYNGEE. The CDR3 has 15 amino acids. The CDR3 sequence is CASSVEPDWNTEAFF. The CDR3 nucleotides are TGTGCCAGCAGCGTAGAGCCTGACTGGAACACTGAAGCTTTCTTT.

DNA for the CDR3: TGTCATGAGGACAGGGGGCCGTATACGCAGTATTTT. Amino acids: CHEDRGPYTQYF. The chain couples TRBV6-4 to TRBJ2-3; 11 bases line up with TRBD1. Per germline, CDR1 MRHNA and CDR2 SNTAGT. The length of the CDR3 is 12 residues.

This chain uses TRBV20-1 with TRBJ2-5; the match to TRBD2 covers 7 bases. V lost 8 bases, J lost 2 bases, and 2 bases stayed unmatched. The CDR3 covers 11 residues. CDR1 DFQATT and CDR2 SNEGSKA come from the germline V gene (reference sequence). Here the CDR3 DNA reads TGCAGTTTTAGCGGGCAAGAGACCCAGTACTTC. Protein product: CSFSGQETQYF.

The chain employs TRBV3-1 and TRBJ1-2; no clear D. The germline V gene encodes CDR1 LGHDT and CDR2 YNNKEL (reference sequence). Trimming took 1 base from V and 8 from J, leaving 11 bases between them. This CDR3 comprises 13 residues. The CDR3 DNA follows: TGTGCCAGCAGCCAAGGGCCGCGCTGGGGCTACACCTTC. Its protein product is CASSQGPRWGYTF. The variable domain in full, with the rest retrieved from reference TRBV3-1 and TRBJ1-2, is DTAVSQTPKYLVTQMGNDKSIKCEQNLGHDTMYWYKQDSKKFLKIMFSYNNKELIINETVPNRFSPKSPDKAHLNLHINSLELGDSAVYFCASSQGPRWGYTFGSGTRLTVV.

This clonotype has just a few counts. As DNA, the CDR3 is TGTGCCAGCAGTTTATCGGCGGACTATGGCTACACCTTC. Its translation: CASSLSADYGYTF. The V gene is TRBV27, the J gene TRBJ1-2; D is unclear. CDR1 is MNHEY and CDR2 is SMNVEV in the germline V gene (reference sequence). The germline V and J ends were trimmed by 0 bases and 3 bases, with 5 bases remaining between them. The length of the CDR3 is 13 residues.

V gene TRBV30 combines with J gene TRBJ1-1, with TRBD1 matching 8 bases. V gave up 4 bases and J gave up 5 bases; unmatched junction bases: 9. Germline V gives CDR1 GTSNPN, CDR2 SVGIG (reference sequence). This CDR3 region has 14 residues. The CDR3 DNA is TGTGCCTGGATGGGGGACAGGAGAAGGACTGAAGCTTTCTTT. This sequence encodes CAWMGDRRRTEAFF.